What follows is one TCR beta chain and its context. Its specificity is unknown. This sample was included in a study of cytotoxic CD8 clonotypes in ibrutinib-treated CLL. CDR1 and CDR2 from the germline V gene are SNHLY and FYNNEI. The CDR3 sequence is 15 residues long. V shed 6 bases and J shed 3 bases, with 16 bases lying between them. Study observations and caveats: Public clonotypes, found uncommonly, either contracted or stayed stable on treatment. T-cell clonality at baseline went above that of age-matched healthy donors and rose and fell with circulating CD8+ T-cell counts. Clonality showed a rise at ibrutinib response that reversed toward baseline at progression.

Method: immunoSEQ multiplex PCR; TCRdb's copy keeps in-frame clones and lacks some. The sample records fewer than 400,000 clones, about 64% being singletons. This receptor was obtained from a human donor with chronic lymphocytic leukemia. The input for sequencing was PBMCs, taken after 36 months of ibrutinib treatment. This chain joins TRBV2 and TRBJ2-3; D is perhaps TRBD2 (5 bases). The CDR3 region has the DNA TGTGCCAGCAGGCAAACGGGGATTCTTACAGATACGCAGTATTTT. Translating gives CASRQTGILTDTQYF.